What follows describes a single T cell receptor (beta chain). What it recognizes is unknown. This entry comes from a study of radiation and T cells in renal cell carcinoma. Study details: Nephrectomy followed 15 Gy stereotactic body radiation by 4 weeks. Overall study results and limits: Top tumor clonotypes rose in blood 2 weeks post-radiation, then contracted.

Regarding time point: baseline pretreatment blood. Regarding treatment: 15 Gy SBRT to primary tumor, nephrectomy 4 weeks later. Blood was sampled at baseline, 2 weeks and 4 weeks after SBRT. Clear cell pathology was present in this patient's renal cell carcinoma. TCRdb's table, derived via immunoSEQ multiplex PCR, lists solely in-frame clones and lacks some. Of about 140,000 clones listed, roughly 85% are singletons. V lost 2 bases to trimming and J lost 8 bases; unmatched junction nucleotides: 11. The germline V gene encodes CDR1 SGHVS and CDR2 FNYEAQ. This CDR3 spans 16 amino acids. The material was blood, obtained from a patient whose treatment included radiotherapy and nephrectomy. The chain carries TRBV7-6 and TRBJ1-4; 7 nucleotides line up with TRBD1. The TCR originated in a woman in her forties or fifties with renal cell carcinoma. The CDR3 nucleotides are TGTGCCAGCAGCTTATCGCAGGGGGTGAGGACGGAAAAACTGTTTTTT. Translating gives CASSLSQGVRTEKLFF.